This T cell receptor (beta chain) originates from a study of blood T cells in healthy people across ages. Study-wide results and caveats: A strong correlation was seen between TCR beta diversity and naive T cell percentage. One million T cells yielded diversity estimates that were considered underestimates.

In its sample, this clonotype was seen a few times. Its antigen remains unknown. Deletions cut 3 bases from V and 6 bases from J, with 6 bases between. CDR3 length: 11 residues. Germline V CDR1 and CDR2: SGHRS, YFSETQ. Through a sample-barcoded 5' primer and a J-beta primer mix, a second PCR was run for about 6 to 12 cycles. TCRdb itself ran the 5' RACE reads through MiXCR, one entry per CDR3 protein. The profile shows about 700,000 distinct CDR3 sequences, 32% of them singletons. The clonotype was recovered from a woman older than 75 in good health. V usage is TRBV5-1 and J usage is TRBJ2-5, with D uncertain. The sample comprised blood. As DNA, the CDR3 is TGCGCCAGCAGCTCCACCCAGACCCAGTACTTC. Amino acids: CASSSTQTQYF.